This T cell receptor (beta chain) stems from a study of cytomegalovirus exposure and HLA in healthy donors. Whole-study context: Samples from HLA-typed donors yielded about 85 million unique TCRs in an early data release. In terms of ancestry, the Caucasian-associated cluster contained about 81% of the approximately 400 genotyped donors. The study's findings and limits: About 87% or about 30% of the time was how often most TCR beta V segments were productive, according to an earlier analysis.

Nominally healthy donors provided the samples, though records likely missed some immune exposures. Germline loops: CDR1 SGHNT, CDR2 YENEEA. Trimming took 1 base from V and 0 from J, leaving 11 bases between them. The CDR3 totals 16 residues. The PCR was carried out with 60 Vbeta primers and 13 Jbeta primers. Some clones are missing from TCRdb's copy, which holds only in-frame ones; the method was immunoSEQ multiplex PCR. The profile shows 150,000 to 200,000 clones, more than 75% of them singletons. Of note for this clone: The antigen is unknown.

Sequences were obtained from PBMCs. The genes are TRBV11-3 and TRBJ2-3; D is ambiguous. This TCR was sampled from a girl less than two years old in good health and CMV-seronegative. The CDR3 protein is CASSLGVGASTDTQYF. In DNA, the CDR3 is TGTGCCAGCAGCTTAGGGGTCGGAGCCAGCACAGATACGCAGTATTTT.